This is a list of T cell receptor beta chains from one sample in a study of CD8+CD57+ T cells in acquired aplastic anemia. Each CDR3 protein is one row after TCRdb ran MiXCR on the reads. Altogether under 500,000 distinct CDR3 sequences are present, around 33% being singletons, with the ten largest covering 0.8% to 0.85%. The sample comprised sorted CD4+, CD8+, or CD8+CD57+ T cells (not recorded which) from PBMCs. The source of these receptors is a human donor with aplastic anemia. Both conserved end residues are trimmed from each CDR3. Size is omitted from some rows. Given values are once, few, many or a class for expanded clones.

v_gene	abundance	j_gene	CDR3aa
TRBV20-1	many	TRBJ1-2	SLKEGARDYT
TRBV11-1	.	TRBJ2-3	ASRRGLAGAVGTDTQY
TRBV20-1	few	TRBJ2-1	SARVNGAGEQF
TRBV20-1	.	TRBJ2-1	SARIIQEQF
TRBV9	.	TRBJ1-2	ASSLLGGDPYGYT
TRBV25-1	many	TRBJ1-6	ASLPSDRNYNSPLH
TRBV7-2	.	TRBJ1-2	ASSRPGQDYGYT
TRBV19	.	TRBJ1-2	ASSMWGGRNYGYT
TRBV20-1	many	TRBJ1-1	SALPWQGLGTEAF
TRBV10-3	.	TRBJ2-7	AAQQGALLAEQY
TRBV11-1	few	TRBJ2-1	ASSFRGSYNEQF
TRBV20-1	many	TRBJ1-2	SAYRGGARRSGYT
TRBV7-2	.	TRBJ1-4	ASSLEGQGNEKLL
TRBV24-1	many	TRBJ2-5	ATSDQRGGEETQY
TRBV20-1	.	TRBJ1-1	SAREARARGAEAF
TRBV30	few	TRBJ1-5	AWSGQINQPQH
TRBV20-1	many	TRBJ1-1	SAADSPYTEAF
TRBV12-3/TRBV12-4	few	TRBJ1-1	ASSLRDRLRGGEAF
TRBV2	many	TRBJ2-7	ASSEDGGSYEQY
TRBV25-1	many	TRBJ2-5	ASGGRTGGVLAETQY
TRBV20-1	many	TRBJ1-2	SARVSPGYT
TRBV29-1	.	TRBJ1-2	SVKTTGYGYT
TRBV6-1	few	TRBJ1-1	ASSRDGFMNTEAF
TRBV19	.	TRBJ2-3	ASSIVGTQY
TRBV6-9	.	TRBJ2-2	ASSYSNGAPWGGELF
TRBV2	.	TRBJ1-4	ASKGLAGGLF
TRBV7-3	many	TRBJ1-2	ASSETGTGTNYGYT
TRBV4-1	few	TRBJ2-7	ASSQFYSGSYEQY
TRBV29-1	.	TRBJ2-7	SVGASAYEQY
TRBV19	many	TRBJ1-5	ASSIDLSTDHSNQPQH
TRBV4-1	.	TRBJ2-1	ASSQAGATGYNEQF
TRBV19	.	TRBJ2-2	ASTSRGAGELF
TRBV20-1	many	TRBJ2-5	SADGTSEETQY
TRBV7-2	.	TRBJ2-1	ASSLATSYNEQF
TRBV20-1	many	TRBJ2-3	SACPFLADTDTQY
TRBV12-3/TRBV12-4	.	TRBJ1-5	ASRRTDSPNQPQH
TRBV9	many	TRBJ1-6	ASSVGDSPLH
TRBV15	many	TRBJ1-6	ATSRDTSSYNSPLH
TRBV15	.	TRBJ2-5	ATSAQETQY
TRBV15	.	TRBJ2-1	ATSRDGAGNYNEQF
TRBV20-1	.	TRBJ2-1	SARFKRTSGNNEQF
TRBV11-1	few	TRBJ2-5	ASSPAGKGETQY
TRBV25-1	many	TRBJ2-1	ASSVGADGGNEQF
TRBV2	many	TRBJ2-2	ASSAGISNTGELF
TRBV7-9	.	TRBJ1-4	ASSPTGDEKLF
TRBV20-1	.	TRBJ2-5	SASVQGKETQY
TRBV20-1	.	TRBJ1-6	SAPPPGEGNSPLH
TRBV24-1	many	TRBJ1-4	ATGETGTDNEKLF
TRBV10-1	many	TRBJ2-7	ASIVQGSYEQY
TRBV20-1	.	TRBJ2-1	SAPSGLAKNEQF
TRBV9	.	TRBJ1-5	ASSMKADGNQPQH
TRBV2	.	TRBJ2-7	ASRRGGPGELY
TRBV27	.	TRBJ1-2	ASSFIAGAGYT
TRBV7-7	many	TRBJ2-5	ASSLWPTETQY
TRBV5-1	once	TRBJ2-6	ASQRDRGSSGANVLT
TRBV2	.	TRBJ1-1	ASSDTPALGPEAF